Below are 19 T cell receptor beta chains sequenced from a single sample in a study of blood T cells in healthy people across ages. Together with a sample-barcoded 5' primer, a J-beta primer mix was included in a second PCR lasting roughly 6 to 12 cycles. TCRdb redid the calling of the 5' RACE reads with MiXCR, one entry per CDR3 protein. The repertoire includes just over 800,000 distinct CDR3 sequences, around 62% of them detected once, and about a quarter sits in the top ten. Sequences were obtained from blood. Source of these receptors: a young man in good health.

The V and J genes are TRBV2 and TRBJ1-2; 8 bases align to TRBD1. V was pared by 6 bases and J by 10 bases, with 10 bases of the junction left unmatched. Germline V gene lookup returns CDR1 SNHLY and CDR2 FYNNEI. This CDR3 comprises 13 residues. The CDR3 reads CASSETGADDYTF. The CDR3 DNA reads TGTGCCAGCAGCGAGACAGGGGCCGATGACTACACCTTC.

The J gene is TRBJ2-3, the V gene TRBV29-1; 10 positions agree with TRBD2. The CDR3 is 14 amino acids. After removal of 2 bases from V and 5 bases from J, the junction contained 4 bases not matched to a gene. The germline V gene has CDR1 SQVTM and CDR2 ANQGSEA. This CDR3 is CSVESGGARDTQYF. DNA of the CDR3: TGCAGCGTTGAAAGCGGGGGGGCCAGAGATACGCAGTATTTT.

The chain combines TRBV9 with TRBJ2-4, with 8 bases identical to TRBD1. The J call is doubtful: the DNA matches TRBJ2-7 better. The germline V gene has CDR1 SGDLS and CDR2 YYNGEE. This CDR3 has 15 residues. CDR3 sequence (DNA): TGTGCCAGCAGCGTAGGTACAGGGGGTGACTACGAGCAGTACTTC. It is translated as CASSVGTGGDYEQYF.

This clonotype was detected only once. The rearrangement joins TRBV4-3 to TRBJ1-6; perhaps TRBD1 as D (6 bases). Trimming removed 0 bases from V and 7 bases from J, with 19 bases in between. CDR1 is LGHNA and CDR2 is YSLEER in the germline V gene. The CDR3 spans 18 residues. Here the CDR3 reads CASSQDLIRDRLNSPLHF. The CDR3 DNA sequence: TGCGCCAGCAGCCAAGACCTGATCCGAGACAGGTTAAATTCACCCCTCCACTTT.

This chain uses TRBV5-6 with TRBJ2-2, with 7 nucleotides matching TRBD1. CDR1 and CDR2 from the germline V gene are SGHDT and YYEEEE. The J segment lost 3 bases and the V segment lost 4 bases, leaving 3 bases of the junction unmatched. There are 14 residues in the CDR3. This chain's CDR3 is CASSIDRDTGELFF. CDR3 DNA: TGTGCCAGCAGCATAGACAGGGACACCGGGGAGCTGTTTTTT.

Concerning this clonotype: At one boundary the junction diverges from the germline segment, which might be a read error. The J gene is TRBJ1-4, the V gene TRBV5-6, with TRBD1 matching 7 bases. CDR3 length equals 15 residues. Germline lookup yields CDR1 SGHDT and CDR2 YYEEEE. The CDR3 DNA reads TGTGCCGGCAGTTTACAGGGGAATGGGGATGAAAAACTGTTTTTT. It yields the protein CAGSLQGNGDEKLFF.

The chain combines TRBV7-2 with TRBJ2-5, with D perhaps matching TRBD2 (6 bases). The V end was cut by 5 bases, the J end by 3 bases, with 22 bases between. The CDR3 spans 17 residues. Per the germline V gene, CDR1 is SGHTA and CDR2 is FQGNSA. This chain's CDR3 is CASSLGAGSPLEETQYF. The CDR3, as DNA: TGTGCCAGCAGCCTAGGGGCGGGAAGCCCTCTTGAAGAGACCCAGTACTTC. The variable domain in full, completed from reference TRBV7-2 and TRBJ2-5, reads GAGVSQSPSNKVTEKGKDVELRCDPISGHTALYWYRQSLGQGLEFLIYFQGNSAPDKSGLPSDRFSAERTGGSVSTLTIQRTQQEDSAVYLCASSLGAGSPLEETQYFGPGTRLLVL.

The CDR3 sequence: CASSATGSSYEQYF. CDR3 bases: TGTGCCAGCAGCGCCACAGGGAGTTCCTACGAGCAGTACTTC. The J gene is TRBJ2-7, the V gene TRBV9; a weak D match, TRBD1 (6 bases). CDR3 length equals 14 residues. Trimming shortened V by 3 bases and J by 1 base, and 11 bases separated the two germline ends. From germline, CDR1 is SGDLS and CDR2 YYNGEE. Together with reference TRBV9 and TRBJ2-7, the CDR3 gives the full variable domain: DSGVTQTPKHLITATGQRVTLRCSPRSGDLSVYWYQQSLDQGLQFLIQYYNGEERAKGNILERFSAQQFPDLHSELNLSSLELGDSALYFCASSATGSSYEQYFGPGTRLTVT.

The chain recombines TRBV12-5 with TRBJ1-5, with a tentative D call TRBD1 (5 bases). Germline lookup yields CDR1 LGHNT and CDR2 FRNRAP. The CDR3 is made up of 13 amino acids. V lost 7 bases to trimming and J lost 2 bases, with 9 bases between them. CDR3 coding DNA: TGTGCTAGTGCCGGGGACGGCAATCAGCCCCAGCATTTT. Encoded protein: CASAGDGNQPQHF.

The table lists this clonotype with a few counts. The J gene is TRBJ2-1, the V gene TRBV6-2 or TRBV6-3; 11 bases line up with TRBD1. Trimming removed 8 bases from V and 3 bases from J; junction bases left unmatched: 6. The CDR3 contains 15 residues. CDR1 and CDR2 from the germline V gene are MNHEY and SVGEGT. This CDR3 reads CASWADRGLYNEQFF. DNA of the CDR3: TGTGCCAGCTGGGCGGACAGGGGGCTCTACAATGAGCAGTTCTTC.

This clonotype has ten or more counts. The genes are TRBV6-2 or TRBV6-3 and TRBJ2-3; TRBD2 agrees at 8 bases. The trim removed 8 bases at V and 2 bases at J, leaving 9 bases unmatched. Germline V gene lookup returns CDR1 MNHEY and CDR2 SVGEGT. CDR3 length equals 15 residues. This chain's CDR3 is CASSPQRGITDTQYF. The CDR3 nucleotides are TGTGCCAGCTCTCCCCAGCGGGGGATCACAGATACGCAGTATTTT.

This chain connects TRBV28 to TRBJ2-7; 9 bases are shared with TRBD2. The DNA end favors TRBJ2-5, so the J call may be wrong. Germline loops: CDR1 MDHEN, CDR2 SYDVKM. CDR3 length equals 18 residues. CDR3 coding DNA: TGTGCCACCAACCCTCATGGGCTAGCGGGGAAGACTCGAGAGACCCAGTACTTC. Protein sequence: CATNPHGLAGKTRETQYF.

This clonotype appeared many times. The CDR3 spells CSVPIQGANTQYF. CDR3 bases: TGCAGCGTCCCGATCCAGGGGGCTAATACGCAGTATTTT. This chain uses TRBV29-1 with TRBJ2-3; 8 bases are shared with TRBD1. The CDR3 extends over 13 amino acids. With 6 bases clipped from V and 7 bases from J, the junction kept 9 bases outside the gene matches. Germline V gives CDR1 SQVTM, CDR2 ANQGSEA.

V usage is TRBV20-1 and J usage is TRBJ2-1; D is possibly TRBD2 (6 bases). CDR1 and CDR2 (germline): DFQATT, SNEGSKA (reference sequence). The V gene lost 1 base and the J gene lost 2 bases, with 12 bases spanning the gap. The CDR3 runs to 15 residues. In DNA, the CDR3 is TGCAGTGCTAGAGGGCTCCGGGGGACCTACAATGAGCAGTTCTTC. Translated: CSARGLRGTYNEQFF.

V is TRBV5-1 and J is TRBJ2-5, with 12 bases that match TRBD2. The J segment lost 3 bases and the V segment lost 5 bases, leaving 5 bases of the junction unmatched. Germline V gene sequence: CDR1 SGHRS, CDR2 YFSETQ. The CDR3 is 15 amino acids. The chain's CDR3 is CASRFRLAGEETQYF. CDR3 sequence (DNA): TGCGCCAGCAGATTCCGACTAGCGGGGGAAGAGACCCAGTACTTC.

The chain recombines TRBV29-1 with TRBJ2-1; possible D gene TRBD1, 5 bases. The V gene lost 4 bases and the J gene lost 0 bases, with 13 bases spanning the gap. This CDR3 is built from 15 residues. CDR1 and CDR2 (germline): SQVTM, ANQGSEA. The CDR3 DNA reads TGCAGCGTTGGACAGCAACCTCTCTCCTACAATGAGCAGTTCTTC. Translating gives CSVGQQPLSYNEQFF.

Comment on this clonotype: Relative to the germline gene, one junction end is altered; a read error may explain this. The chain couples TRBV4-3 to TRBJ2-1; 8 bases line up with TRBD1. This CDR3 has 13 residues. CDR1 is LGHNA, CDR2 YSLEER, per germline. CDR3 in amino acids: CTSSHTGGPEQFF. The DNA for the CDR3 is TGCACCAGCAGTCATACAGGGGGGCCCGAGCAGTTCTTC.

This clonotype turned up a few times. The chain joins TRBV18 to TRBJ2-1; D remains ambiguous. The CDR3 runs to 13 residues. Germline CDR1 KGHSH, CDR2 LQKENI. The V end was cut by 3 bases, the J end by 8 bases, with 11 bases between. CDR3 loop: CASSPRHEDEQFF. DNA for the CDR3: TGTGCCAGCTCACCGAGGCATGAGGATGAGCAGTTCTTC. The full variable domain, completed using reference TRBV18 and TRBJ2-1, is NAGVMQNPRHLVRRRGQEARLRCSPMKGHSHVYWYRQLPEEGLKFMVYLQKENIIDESGMPKERFSAEFPKEGPSILRIQQVVRGDSAAYFCASSPRHEDEQFFGPGTRLTVL.

CDR3 coding DNA: TGTGCCAGCAGCTTGCGTGTCTCCCAAGAGACCCAGTACTTC. It yields the protein CASSLRVSQETQYF. The chain recombines TRBV5-5 with TRBJ2-5; D is unclear. Trimming removed 1 base at V and 1 base at J, with 8 bases between. This CDR3 comprises 14 residues. Germline V gives CDR1 SGHKS, CDR2 YYEKEE (reference sequence).